Here is one TCR beta chain with its context. V was clipped by 3 bases and J by 7 bases, with 12 bases between them. The germline V gene has CDR1 LNHDA and CDR2 SQIVND (reference sequence). CDR3 length: 13 amino acids. The data belong to a study of blood T cell repertoires in COVID-19. Repertoires were generated with immunoSEQ multiplex PCR, while TCRdb's copy carries only in-frame clones and drops some. The repertoire holds roughly 200,000 clones, with about 88% as singletons. The chain links TRBV19 to TRBJ1-1; no reliable D call. Sequenced: peripheral blood. This clonotype was sampled from a woman aged 30 to 39 with active or convalescent COVID-19. The CDR3 loop is CASSIELSYEAFF. The CDR3 DNA reads TGTGCCAGTAGTATCGAACTCTCCTATGAAGCTTTCTTT.